This TCR beta chain was identified during a study of immune evolution from preneoplasia to lung adenocarcinoma. Patient tissue came from resections in Japan or China, 2014–2017. H&E slides confirmed each diagnosis, reviewed by two pathologists independently. Germline lookup yields CDR1 MDHEN and CDR2 SYDVKM. V lost 4 bases, J lost 10 bases, and 11 bases lay in between. The length of the CDR3 is 13 residues. Notes on this clone: Its specificity is unknown.

Study results and caveats: KRAS-mutant nodules had the highest T cell clonality.

The repertoire was sequenced with immunoSEQ multiplex PCR; TCRdb's copy has only in-frame clones and lacks some. The sample shows 8,000 to 10,000 clones, about four fifths of them seen only once. The receptor was derived from a person of 80 years or more with lung adenocarcinoma. J is TRBJ1-6 and V is TRBV28; D is uncertain. Material for sequencing was FFPE lung adenocarcinoma in situ tissue. The CDR3 sequence is CASSSGQQSPLHF. CDR3 nucleotides: TGTGCCAGCAGTTCCGGGCAGCAATCACCCCTCCACTTT.